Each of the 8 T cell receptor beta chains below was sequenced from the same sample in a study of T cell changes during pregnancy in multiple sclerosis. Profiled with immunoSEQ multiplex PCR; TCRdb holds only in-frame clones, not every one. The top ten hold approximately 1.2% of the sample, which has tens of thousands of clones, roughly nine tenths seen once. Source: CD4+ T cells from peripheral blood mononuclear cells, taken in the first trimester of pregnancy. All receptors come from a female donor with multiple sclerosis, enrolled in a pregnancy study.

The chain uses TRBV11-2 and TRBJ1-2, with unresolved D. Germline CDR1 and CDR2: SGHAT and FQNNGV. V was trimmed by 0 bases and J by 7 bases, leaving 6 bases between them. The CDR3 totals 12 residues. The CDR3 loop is CASSLEAAGYTF. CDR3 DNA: TGTGCCAGCAGCTTAGAGGCTGCTGGCTACACCTTC.

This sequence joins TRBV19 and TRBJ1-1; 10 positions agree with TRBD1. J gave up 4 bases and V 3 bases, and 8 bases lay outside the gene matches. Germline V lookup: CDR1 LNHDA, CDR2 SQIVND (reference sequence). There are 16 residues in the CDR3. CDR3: CASSIRTGGYGTEAFF. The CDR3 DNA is TGTGCCAGTAGTATTCGGACAGGGGGGTATGGCACTGAAGCTTTCTTT.

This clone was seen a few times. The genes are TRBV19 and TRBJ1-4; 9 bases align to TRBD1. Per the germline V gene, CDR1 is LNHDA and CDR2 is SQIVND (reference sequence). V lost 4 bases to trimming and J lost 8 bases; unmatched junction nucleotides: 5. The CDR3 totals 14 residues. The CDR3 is CASSTGQGREKLFF. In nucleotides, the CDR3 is TGTGCCAGTAGTACGGGACAGGGCCGAGAAAAACTGTTTTTT.

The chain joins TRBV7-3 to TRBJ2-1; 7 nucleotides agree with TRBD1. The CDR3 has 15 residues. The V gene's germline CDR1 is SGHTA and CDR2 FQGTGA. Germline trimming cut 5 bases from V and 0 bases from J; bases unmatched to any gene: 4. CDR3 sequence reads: CASSPRQGSYNEQFF. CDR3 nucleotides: TGTGCCAGCAGCCCTCGACAGGGCTCCTACAATGAGCAGTTCTTC. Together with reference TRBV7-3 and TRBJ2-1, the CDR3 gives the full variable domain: GAGVSQTPSNKVTEKGKYVELRCDPISGHTALYWYRQSLGQGPEFLIYFQGTGAADDSGLPNDRFFAVRPEGSVSTLKIQRTERGDSAVYLCASSPRQGSYNEQFFGPGTRLTVL.

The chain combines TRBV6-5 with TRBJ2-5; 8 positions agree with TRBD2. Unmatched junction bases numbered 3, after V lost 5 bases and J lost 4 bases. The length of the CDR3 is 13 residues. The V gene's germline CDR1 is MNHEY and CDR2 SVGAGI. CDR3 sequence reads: CASSRTSIETQYF. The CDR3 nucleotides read TGTGCCAGCAGTCGGACTAGCATAGAGACCCAGTACTTC.

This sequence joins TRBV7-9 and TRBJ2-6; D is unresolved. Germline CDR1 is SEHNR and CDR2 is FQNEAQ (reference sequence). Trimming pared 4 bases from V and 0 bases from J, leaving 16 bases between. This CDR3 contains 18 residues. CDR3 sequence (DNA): TGTGCCAGCAGCTCCAGGTCGGTCGGATCCTCTGGGGCCAACGTCCTGACTTTC. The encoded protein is CASSSRSVGSSGANVLTF.

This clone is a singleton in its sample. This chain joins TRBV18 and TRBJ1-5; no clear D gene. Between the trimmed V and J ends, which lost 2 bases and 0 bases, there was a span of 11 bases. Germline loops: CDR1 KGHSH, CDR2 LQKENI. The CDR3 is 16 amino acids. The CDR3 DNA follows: TGTGCCAGCTCACCATTAGACGGGAATAGCAATCAGCCCCAGCATTTT. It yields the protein CASSPLDGNSNQPQHF. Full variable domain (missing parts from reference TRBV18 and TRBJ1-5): NAGVMQNPRHLVRRRGQEARLRCSPMKGHSHVYWYRQLPEEGLKFMVYLQKENIIDESGMPKERFSAEFPKEGPSILRIQQVVRGDSAAYFCASSPLDGNSNQPQHFGDGTRLSIL.

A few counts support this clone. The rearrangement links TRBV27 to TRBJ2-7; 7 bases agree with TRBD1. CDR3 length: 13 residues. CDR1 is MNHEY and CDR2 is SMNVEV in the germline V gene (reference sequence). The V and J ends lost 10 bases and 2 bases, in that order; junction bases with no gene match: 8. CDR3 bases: TGTGCCACCACATCCGGGACAGCCTACGAGCAGTACTTC. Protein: CATTSGTAYEQYF.